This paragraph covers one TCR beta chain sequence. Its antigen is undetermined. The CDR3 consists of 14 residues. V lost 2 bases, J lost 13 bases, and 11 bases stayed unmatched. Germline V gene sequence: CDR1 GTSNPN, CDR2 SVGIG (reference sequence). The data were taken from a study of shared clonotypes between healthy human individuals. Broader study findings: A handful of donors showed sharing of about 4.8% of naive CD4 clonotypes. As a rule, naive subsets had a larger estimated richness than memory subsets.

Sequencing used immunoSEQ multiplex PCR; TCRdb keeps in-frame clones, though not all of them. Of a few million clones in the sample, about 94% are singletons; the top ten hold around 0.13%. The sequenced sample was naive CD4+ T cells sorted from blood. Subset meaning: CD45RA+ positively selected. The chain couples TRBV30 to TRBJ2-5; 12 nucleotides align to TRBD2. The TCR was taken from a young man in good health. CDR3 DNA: TGTGCCTGGAGTCCTGGACTAGCGGGGCTCCACCGGTACTTC. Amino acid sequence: CAWSPGLAGLHRYF. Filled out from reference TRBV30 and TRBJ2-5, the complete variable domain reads SQTIHQWPATLVQPVGSPLSLECTVEGTSNPNLYWYRQAAGRGLQLLFYSVGIGQISSEVPQNLSASRPQDRQFILSSKKLLLSDSGFYLCAWSPGLAGLHRYFGPGTRLLVL.